Below are 17 T cell receptor beta chains sequenced from a single sample in a study of neurological immune-mediated disorders. TCRdb itself ran the 5' RACE reads through MiXCR, one entry per CDR3 protein. The data show roughly 60,000 distinct CDR3 sequences, 3% to 4% seen once. The material sequenced was CD4+ T cells from blood. These receptors came from a woman aged 40 to 50 with multiple sclerosis.

This clonotype was recorded many times. The V call is TRBV7-2, the J call TRBJ2-3; TRBD1 might be the D (6 bases). Per germline, CDR1 SGHTA and CDR2 FQGNSA. There are 14 residues in the CDR3. V was pared by 5 bases and J by 3 bases, with 12 bases between. The CDR3 sequence is CASSGWGPTDTQYF. The CDR3 bases are TGTGCCAGCAGCGGATGGGGGCCGACAGATACGCAGTATTTT.

This clonotype was recorded many times. The chain joins TRBV5-1 to TRBJ1-1; TRBD1 is a possible D gene (6 bases). V dropped 9 bases and J dropped 4 bases, with 22 bases sitting between them. Germline values: CDR1 SGHRS, CDR2 YFSETQ. The CDR3 contains 15 residues. The CDR3 DNA reads TGCGCCACTTCTATACTCGAGGGGGGTGTCACTGAAGCTTTCTTT. Protein product: CATSILEGGVTEAFF.

This clonotype was recorded many times. The chain links TRBV9 to TRBJ1-3; D call uncertain. The CDR3 covers 15 residues. Trimming removed 0 bases at V and 6 bases at J, with 13 bases between. CDR1 is SGDLS and CDR2 is YYNGEE in the germline V gene. The CDR3 loop reads CASSVGPGLENTIYF. CDR3 sequence (DNA): TGTGCCAGCAGCGTAGGGCCGGGCTTGGAAAACACCATATATTTT.

This clonotype has at least ten counts. This sequence joins TRBV7-2 and TRBJ2-7, with a tentative D call TRBD1 (5 bases). Trimming took off 6 bases at V and 5 bases at J, with 11 bases between the two ends. This CDR3 spans 12 amino acids. The germline V gene has CDR1 SGHTA and CDR2 FQGNSA. The CDR3 spells CASSQGIHEQYF. Written as DNA, the CDR3 is TGTGCCAGCAGTCAGGGAATCCACGAGCAGTACTTC.

This clonotype came up many times. The chain employs TRBV5-1 and TRBJ2-1, with D perhaps TRBD2 (7 bases). Looked up from germline, CDR1 is SGHRS and CDR2 is YFSETQ. V lost 4 bases to trimming and J lost 2 bases, with 13 bases between them. This CDR3 is built from 15 residues. CDR3 nucleotide sequence: TGCGCCAGCAGCATTCGGGGGGCCGCCTACAATGAGCAGTTCTTC. It yields the protein CASSIRGAAYNEQFF.

Ten or more counts support this clonotype. The rearrangement joins TRBV7-8 to TRBJ2-7; perhaps TRBD2 as D (6 bases). V was cut by 6 bases and J by 0 bases, with 15 bases left in between. This CDR3 is built from 15 residues. Looked up from germline, CDR1 is SGHVS and CDR2 is FQNEAQ. The CDR3 spells CASRLRDSSSYEQYF. Here the CDR3 DNA reads TGTGCCAGCAGACTCCGGGACTCGAGCTCCTACGAGCAGTACTTC.

In its sample, this clonotype was seen many times. This chain connects TRBV5-1 to TRBJ2-3; D ambiguous. This CDR3 contains 12 residues. The V gene lost 2 bases and the J gene lost 4 bases, with 5 bases spanning the gap. Germline V lookup: CDR1 SGHRS, CDR2 YFSETQ. Here the CDR3 DNA reads TGCGCCAGCAGCTTCGGCGCAGATACGCAGTATTTT. Residues: CASSFGADTQYF.

This rearrangement joins TRBV19 to TRBJ2-7; D possibly matches TRBD1 or TRBD2 (6 bases each). The V and J ends lost 4 bases and 3 bases respectively, with 22 bases between them. CDR1 LNHDA and CDR2 SQIVND come from the germline V gene (reference sequence). The CDR3 length is 17 residues. The CDR3: CASSTAPPGAAFYEQYF. The CDR3 DNA reads TGTGCCAGTAGTACCGCCCCGCCGGGGGCCGCATTCTACGAGCAGTACTTC.

This clonotype was counted at least ten times. This sequence joins TRBV7-2 and TRBJ2-2; possibly TRBD2 for D (6 bases). V gave up 3 bases and J gave up 1 base, with 12 bases separating them. The CDR3 spans 16 residues. Germline CDR1 reads SGHTA; CDR2 reads FQGNSA. CDR3 nucleotides: TGTGCCAGCAGCTTCGTACGGGGACTGAACACCGGGGAGCTGTTTTTT. Translated: CASSFVRGLNTGELFF.

This clonotype was counted at least ten times. The V and J genes are TRBV6-2 or TRBV6-3 and TRBJ2-3; D is unresolved. CDR1 is MNHEY, CDR2 SVGEGT, per germline. Trimming removed 6 bases from V and 2 bases from J, with 3 bases in between. The CDR3 contains 11 residues. The CDR3 sequence is CASSDTDTQYF. The CDR3 coding sequence is TGTGCCAGCAGCGACACAGATACGCAGTATTTT.

There are many counts of this clonotype. This rearrangement joins TRBV9 to TRBJ2-3; D remains unclear. V lost 3 bases and J 1 base, leaving 9 bases between the germline ends. The CDR3 is 14 residues long. Germline V lookup: CDR1 SGDLS, CDR2 YYNGEE. CDR3 sequence reads: CASSAPGGTDTQYF. Here the CDR3 DNA reads TGTGCCAGCAGCGCACCAGGAGGCACAGATACGCAGTATTTT.

This clonotype was seen ten or more times. The J gene is TRBJ2-3, the V gene TRBV20-1; weak D call: TRBD2 (6 bases). Trimming removed 0 bases from V and 5 bases from J, with 9 bases in between. The CDR3 sequence is 13 residues long. In germline, CDR1 is DFQATT, CDR2 SNEGSKA (reference sequence). The CDR3 here is CSAREVGGDTQYF. CDR3 DNA sequence: TGCAGTGCTAGAGAGGTCGGGGGAGATACGCAGTATTTT.

This clonotype was counted many times. The chain carries TRBV20-1 and TRBJ2-3, with 7 bases identical to TRBD2. The CDR3 spans 22 residues. V shed 4 bases and J 6 bases; nucleotides not matched to a gene: 34. Germline V gene data show CDR1 as DFQATT and CDR2 as SNEGSKA (reference sequence). The CDR3 DNA sequence: TGCAGTGCTAATTTTCCGTGGACGGAACCGGGTGTTGGGGGGGACGCGGGCGATACGCAGTATTTT. This codes for CSANFPWTEPGVGGDAGDTQYF.

This clonotype was recorded many times. The CDR3 coding sequence is TGTGCCAGCAGCTTAGCGCCTGGGTTGACTGAAGCTTTCTTT. This gives the protein CASSLAPGLTEAFF. This chain uses TRBV7-8 with TRBJ1-1; no reliable D call. Trimming pared 0 bases from V and 5 bases from J, leaving 10 bases between. CDR3 length equals 14 residues. The germline V gene encodes CDR1 SGHVS and CDR2 FQNEAQ.

The sample holds many counts of this clonotype. The chain joins TRBV24-1 to TRBJ2-1; D remains unclear. Germline CDR1 KGHDR, CDR2 SFDVKD. The CDR3 has 15 amino acids. V lost 7 bases and J lost 8, with 20 bases in between. CDR3 amino acids: CATRAGKVGEDEQFF. CDR3 DNA sequence: TGTGCCACCAGGGCCGGCAAGGTGGGCGAGGATGAGCAGTTCTTC.

This clonotype came up many times. The genes are TRBV11-2 and TRBJ1-3; the D is unclear. V lost 1 base and J lost 0, with 10 bases in between. Per the germline V gene, CDR1 is SGHAT and CDR2 is FQNNGV. The CDR3 extends over 16 amino acids. CDR3 bases: TGTGCCAGCAGCTTAGGACCCCAGAACTCTGGAAACACCATATATTTT. This translates into CASSLGPQNSGNTIYF.

This clonotype was seen many times. This chain connects TRBV9 to TRBJ2-3; D unresolved. Germline V gene sequence: CDR1 SGDLS, CDR2 YYNGEE. The CDR3 is 13 residues long. V lost 0 bases and J lost 6, with 8 bases in between. CDR3 residues: CASSVEVRDTQYF. The CDR3 DNA is TGTGCCAGCAGCGTAGAGGTCCGGGATACGCAGTATTTT.